This section outlines one T cell receptor beta chain sequence together with its context. Its matching antigen is unknown. Here immunoSEQ multiplex PCR was the method, and the copy in TCRdb shows in-frame clones only, minus some. The sample includes about 85,000 clones, 91% seen only once; the top ten take 6.5% to 8.5%. These data belong to a study of graft-versus-host responses after intestinal transplantation. Whole-study context: Anti-thymocyte globulin served as induction for all recipients, who then took tacrolimus and steroids for approximately three years.

Overall study findings and caveats: There were GvH clones found in recipient marrow, and some of them appeared first in ileum or blood.

The germline CDR1 and CDR2 sequences are SGHAT and FQNNGV. The trim removed 0 bases at V and 6 bases at J, leaving 6 bases unmatched. This CDR3 has 16 amino acids. This specimen was unstimulated CD8+ T cells sorted from spleen or lymph node cells, taken before transplant. The chain carries TRBV11-2 and TRBJ2-2; 8 bases agree with TRBD2. This receptor was taken from a human donor who was the organ donor for an intestinal transplant. The CDR3 nucleotides read TGTGCCAGCAGCTTAGAGCGCGGGGGGTCCGCCGGGGAGCTGTTTTTT. Protein: CASSLERGGSAGELFF. The whole variable domain, filled in from reference TRBV11-2 and TRBJ2-2, reads EAGVAQSPRYKIIEKRQSVAFWCNPISGHATLYWYQQILGQGPKLLIQFQNNGVVDDSQLPKDRFSAERLKGVDSTLKIQPAKLEDSAVYLCASSLERGGSAGELFFGEGSRLTVL.